The next 28 T cell receptor beta chains were all read from a single sample in a study of regulatory T cells in long-lasting Graves disease. Combining iRepertoire HTBI primers with Arm-PCR of CDR3 regions, the authors built TCR beta libraries. TCRdb reanalysed the multiplex PCR reads using MiXCR and keeps one entry per CDR3 protein. There are fewer than 550,000 distinct CDR3 sequences in the sample; 15% to 20% occur only once, and 20% to 25% lies in the top ten. The sample's time point: newly diagnosed GD, antithyroid drugs for less than 3 months. PBMC-extracted RNA yielded the TCR library. These same data were also listed under a study on T cells in Graves' hyperthyroidism and ophthalmopathy.

The sample was peripheral blood mononuclear cells (PBMCs), taken at new diagnosis, from a patient treated with antithyroid drugs. The origin of the receptors is a woman aged 35-60 years with Graves disease.

This clonotype has ten or more counts. This sequence joins TRBV28 and TRBJ1-4; D is unresolved. This CDR3 spans 16 amino acids. V was shortened by 5 bases and J by 0 bases, with 13 bases between the two germline ends. CDR1 and CDR2 (germline): MDHEN, SYDVKM. CDR3 loop: CASSNPDRPTNEKLFF. The CDR3 DNA reads as TGTGCCAGCAGTAACCCCGACCGACCAACTAATGAAAAACTGTTTTTT.

This clonotype was seen at least ten times. This chain connects TRBV11-2 to TRBJ1-1; 7 bases align to TRBD1. The V gene end was trimmed by 5 bases and the J gene end by 1 base; junction bases not matched to a gene: 4. The length of the CDR3 is 14 residues. Germline V lookup: CDR1 SGHAT, CDR2 FQNNGV. CDR3 sequence reads: CASSTWTGNTEAFF. In nucleotides, the CDR3 is TGTGCCAGCAGCACCTGGACAGGGAACACTGAAGCTTTCTTT.

The chain combines TRBV28 with TRBJ1-1, with a weak D call TRBD1 (5 bases). This CDR3 comprises 17 residues. Germline CDR1 is MDHEN and CDR2 is SYDVKM. V lost 5 bases to trimming and J lost 4 bases, with 23 bases between them. The CDR3 reads CASSPQGGRRDSTEAFF. The CDR3 DNA is TGTGCCAGCAGTCCGCAGGGAGGCAGGAGAGACAGCACTGAAGCTTTCTTT.

This clonotype was observed a handful of times. The rearrangement links TRBV28 to TRBJ1-3; D gene uncertain. CDR1 is MDHEN, CDR2 SYDVKM, per germline. There are 14 residues in the CDR3. Trimming took off 8 bases at V and 0 bases at J, with 11 bases between the two ends. The CDR3 DNA follows: TGTGCCAGCCAAAAGGATTACTCTGGAAACACCATATATTTT. Its protein product is CASQKDYSGNTIYF. Using reference TRBV28 and TRBJ1-3 for the parts outside the CDR3, the full variable domain is DVKVTQSSRYLVKRTGEKVFLECVQDMDHENMFWYRQDPGLGLRLIYFSYDVKMKEKGDIPEGYSVSREKKERFSLILESASTNQTSMYLCASQKDYSGNTIYFGEGSWLTVV.

In its sample, this clonotype was seen many times. This sequence joins TRBV12-3 or TRBV12-4 and TRBJ1-5; D remains ambiguous. The CDR3 is made up of 13 amino acids. V lost 3 bases and J 4 bases, leaving 7 bases between the germline ends. CDR3 protein: CASSLSENQPQHF. DNA of the CDR3: TGTGCCAGCAGTTTGTCGGAAAATCAGCCCCAGCATTTT.

The chain uses TRBV12-3 or TRBV12-4 and TRBJ2-1; 8 bases align to TRBD1. This CDR3 is 15 amino acids long. V lost 1 base and J lost 5; bases outside the gene matches: 4. The CDR3 spells CASSLEETGDNEQFF. In nucleotides, the CDR3 is TGTGCCAGCAGTTTAGAGGAGACAGGGGACAATGAGCAGTTCTTC.

The CDR3 here is CASTTRQLNTGELFF. The CDR3 DNA reads as TGTGCCAGTACTACGAGACAGCTTAACACCGGGGAGCTGTTTTTT. V gene TRBV19 combines with J gene TRBJ2-2, with D possibly being TRBD1 (5 bases). This CDR3 comprises 15 residues. Germline assignment: CDR1 LNHDA and CDR2 SQIVND (reference sequence). V shed 7 bases and J shed 2 bases, with 14 bases lying between them. The full variable domain, its missing parts supplied by reference TRBV19 and TRBJ2-2, is DGGITQSPKYLFRKEGQNVTLSCEQNLNHDAMYWYRQDPGQGLRLIYYSQIVNDFQKGDIAEGYSVSREKKESFPLTVTSAQKNPTAFYLCASTTRQLNTGELFFGEGSRLTVL.

This chain uses TRBV6-5 with TRBJ1-1, with TRBD1 matching 7 bases. Per the germline V gene, CDR1 is MNHEY and CDR2 is SVGAGI. The trim removed 0 bases at V and 6 bases at J, leaving 1 base unmatched. This CDR3 contains 13 residues. The CDR3 DNA is TGTGCCAGCAGTTACTCGGGGACAGCTGAAGCTTTCTTT. Residues: CASSYSGTAEAFF.

This clonotype was observed a handful of times. This chain links TRBV2 with TRBJ2-1; TRBD1 agrees at 10 bases. The CDR3 has 15 amino acids. J gave up 7 bases and V 6 bases, and 9 bases lay outside the gene matches. Looked up from germline, CDR1 is SNHLY and CDR2 is FYNNEI. CDR3 sequence reads: CASRETGGQGNEQFF. The CDR3 region has the DNA TGTGCCAGCAGGGAGACAGGGGGCCAAGGAAATGAGCAGTTCTTC.

The chain is built from TRBV6-1 and TRBJ2-5; TRBD1 agrees at 8 bases. This CDR3 is 16 amino acids long. Looked up from germline, CDR1 is MNHNS and CDR2 is SASEGT. The junction had 7 bases not matched to a gene; V was cut back by 3 bases and J by 1 base. The CDR3 nucleotides read TGTGCCAGCAGTGAGCAGGCGGGACAGGTCCAAGAGACCCAGTACTTC. It codes for CASSEQAGQVQETQYF.

V gene TRBV7-9 combines with J gene TRBJ1-2; the D is unclear. Trimming removed 1 base from V and 7 bases from J, with 16 bases in between. Germline V gene data show CDR1 as SEHNR and CDR2 as FQNEAQ (reference sequence). The CDR3 is made up of 15 amino acids. DNA for the CDR3: TGTGCCAGCAGCTTAGACCAGGCCGGAGTAGGTGGCTACACCTTC. Residues: CASSLDQAGVGGYTF.

The gene calls are TRBV11-2 and TRBJ2-1, with TRBD1 matching over 7 bases. Germline V gives CDR1 SGHAT, CDR2 FQNNGV. This CDR3 comprises 13 residues. Trimming cost V 9 bases and J 2 bases; bases outside gene matches: 4. The CDR3 DNA reads TGTGCCAGTACGGACAGGACCTACAATGAGCAGTTCTTC. It codes for CASTDRTYNEQFF. Together with reference TRBV11-2 and TRBJ2-1, the CDR3 gives the full variable domain: EAGVAQSPRYKIIEKRQSVAFWCNPISGHATLYWYQQILGQGPKLLIQFQNNGVVDDSQLPKDRFSAERLKGVDSTLKIQPAKLEDSAVYLCASTDRTYNEQFFGPGTRLTVL.

This clonotype has at least ten counts. This rearrangement joins TRBV11-2 to TRBJ1-2, with 9 bases lining up with TRBD1. The V segment lost 5 bases and the J segment 0 bases; nucleotides outside the gene matches: 7. CDR3 size: 16 residues. Germline V gene sequence: CDR1 SGHAT, CDR2 FQNNGV. CDR3 sequence (DNA): TGTGCCAGCAGCCCACGGACAGGGGAAGCTAACTATGGCTACACCTTC. Protein: CASSPRTGEANYGYTF.

In its sample, this clonotype was seen a few times. The V and J genes are TRBV28 and TRBJ2-2; no definite D call. V was cut by 7 bases and J by 2 bases, with 11 bases left in between. The CDR3 has 14 amino acids. Germline values: CDR1 MDHEN, CDR2 SYDVKM. The CDR3: CASKMAANTGELFF. The CDR3 DNA reads as TGTGCCAGCAAAATGGCAGCTAACACCGGGGAGCTGTTTTTT.

The sample holds many counts of this clonotype. The chain combines TRBV9 with TRBJ1-3; a possible D gene is TRBD1 (6 bases). The germline CDR1 and CDR2 sequences are SGDLS and YYNGEE. There are 14 residues in the CDR3. The ends were cut back, 4 bases at V and 1 base at J, with 9 bases in the middle. CDR3 nucleotides: TGTGCCAGCAGCCCACAGGGATCTGGAAACACCATATATTTT. Protein product: CASSPQGSGNTIYF.

In its sample, this clonotype was seen many times. CDR3 bases: TGTGCCAGCAGCCCTAAGGGGCGCGCTGAAGCTTTCTTT. Translating gives CASSPKGRAEAFF. The gene calls are TRBV12-3 or TRBV12-4 and TRBJ1-1; D may be TRBD1 (5 bases). V was pared by 6 bases and J by 6 bases, with 14 bases between. The CDR3 covers 13 residues.

The rearrangement links TRBV7-9 to TRBJ1-2; no clear D gene. The CDR3 has 13 residues. In germline, CDR1 is SEHNR, CDR2 FQNEAQ (reference sequence). Trimming removed 6 bases from V and 2 bases from J, with 10 bases in between. The CDR3 loop is CASRSGPNYGYTF. CDR3 sequence (DNA): TGTGCCAGCAGATCTGGGCCGAACTATGGCTACACCTTC.

The chain links TRBV6-1 to TRBJ1-2; D possibly corresponds to TRBD1 (6 bases). Germline V gene lookup returns CDR1 MNHNS and CDR2 SASEGT. This CDR3 contains 15 residues. The V gene lost 6 bases and the J gene lost 0 bases, with 14 bases spanning the gap. In DNA form, the CDR3 reads TGTGCCAGCAGGGGCCTCGGGGGCCCTAACTATGGCTACACCTTC. Its translation: CASRGLGGPNYGYTF.

The sample holds many counts of this clonotype. The genes are TRBV6-1 and TRBJ2-5; 8 nucleotides align to TRBD1. Trimming at V came to 6 bases and at J to 5 bases, leaving 11 bases not matched to a gene. The V gene's germline CDR1 is MNHNS and CDR2 SASEGT. The CDR3 length is 15 residues. CDR3 residues: CASSLTGVGRETQYF. CDR3 DNA sequence: TGTGCCAGCAGCCTGACAGGGGTGGGTAGGGAGACCCAGTACTTC.

This clonotype was observed at least ten times. The CDR3 sequence is CSARASQGSRPNEQFF. As DNA, the CDR3 is TGCAGTGCTAGAGCCTCACAGGGGTCTCGCCCCAATGAGCAGTTCTTC. The chain employs TRBV20-1 and TRBJ2-1; 7 bases are shared with TRBD1. The germline V gene encodes CDR1 DFQATT and CDR2 SNEGSKA (reference sequence). With 1 base clipped from V and 6 bases from J, the junction kept 12 bases outside the gene matches. The CDR3 length is 16 residues.

A remark on this clonotype: This may be a read error: a much more frequent sequence differs by one nucleotide. The V gene is TRBV28, the J gene TRBJ2-3, with D uncertain. Germline assignment: CDR1 MDHEN and CDR2 SYDVKM. The CDR3 spans 14 residues. V shed 5 bases and J shed 5 bases, with 14 bases lying between them. This chain's CDR3 is CASSARSPGDTQYF. The DNA for the CDR3 is TGTGCCAGCAGTGCGCGCTCCCCAGGAGATACGCAGTATTTT.

The chain uses TRBV19 and TRBJ1-1; possible D gene TRBD1, 5 bases. From germline, CDR1 is LNHDA and CDR2 SQIVND (reference sequence). V was trimmed by 4 bases and J by 0 bases, leaving 9 bases between them. The CDR3 totals 14 residues. DNA for the CDR3: TGTGCCAGTAGTACCGACAGATTGAACACTGAAGCTTTCTTT. Translated: CASSTDRLNTEAFF.

The chain has TRBV7-9 and TRBJ1-1, with a possible D match to TRBD1 (6 bases). Germline V gene data show CDR1 as SEHNR and CDR2 as FQNEAQ (reference sequence). This CDR3 spans 15 amino acids. Trimming cost V 1 base and J 2 bases, with 11 bases left between them. As DNA, the CDR3 is TGTGCCAGCAGCTTAGTTACCAGGGGCAACACTGAAGCTTTCTTT. This encodes CASSLVTRGNTEAFF. The complete variable domain, with remaining parts taken from reference TRBV7-9 and TRBJ1-1, reads DTGVSQNPRHKITKRGQNVTFRCDPISEHNRLYWYRQTLGQGPEFLTYFQNEAQLEKSRLLSDRFSAERPKGSFSTLEIQRTEQGDSAMYLCASSLVTRGNTEAFFGQGTRLTVV.

The V call is TRBV19, the J call TRBJ2-1, with D maybe TRBD1 (6 bases). This CDR3 is 16 amino acids long. Germline V lookup: CDR1 LNHDA, CDR2 SQIVND (reference sequence). The V end lost 7 bases, the J end lost 6 bases, and 22 bases lay between the germline ends. The DNA of the CDR3 is TGTGCCAGTACGACCAGACAGGCTGCTGTTTTCAATGAGCAGTTCTTC. Protein sequence: CASTTRQAAVFNEQFF.

At least ten counts were recorded for this clonotype. V is TRBV7-8 and J is TRBJ1-2; 8 bases are shared with TRBD1. With V trimmed by 5 bases and J by 2 bases, 7 bases remained unmatched. CDR1 SGHVS and CDR2 FQNEAQ come from the germline V gene. CDR3 length: 15 amino acids. The CDR3 loop is CASSTDRVMNYGYTF. Here the CDR3 DNA reads TGTGCCAGCAGCACGGACAGGGTGATGAACTATGGCTACACCTTC.

This clonotype was picked up a small number of times. The V call is TRBV7-9, the J call TRBJ2-7, with 9 nucleotides matching TRBD1. This CDR3 has 13 residues. The V segment lost 4 bases and the J segment 7 bases; nucleotides outside the gene matches: 5. CDR1 and CDR2 (germline): SEHNR, FQNEAQ (reference sequence). CDR3 amino acids: CASSSRQGDEQYF. The DNA for the CDR3 is TGTGCCAGCAGCTCAAGACAGGGGGATGAGCAGTACTTC.

This clonotype was counted at least ten times. The chain recombines TRBV15 with TRBJ1-2; D gene unclear. CDR1 LNHNV and CDR2 YYDKDF come from the germline V gene (reference sequence). The CDR3 loop spans 14 amino acids. V lost 4 bases to trimming and J lost 2 bases, with 11 bases between them. This chain's CDR3 is CATSMARTNYGYTF. As DNA, the CDR3 is TGTGCCACCAGCATGGCCAGGACGAACTATGGCTACACCTTC. Complete variable domain (other parts from reference TRBV15 and TRBJ1-2): DAMVIQNPRYQVTQFGKPVTLSCSQTLNHNVMYWYQQKSSQAPKLLFHYYDKDFNNEADTPDNFQSRRPNTSFCFLDIRSPGLGDTAMYLCATSMARTNYGYTFGSGTRLTVV.

This clonotype was observed once. V usage is TRBV4-2 and J usage is TRBJ2-1, with D unclear. This CDR3 region has 14 residues. Germline loops: CDR1 LGHNA, CDR2 YNFKEQ. V gave up 1 base and J gave up 10 bases, with 14 bases separating them. CDR3 amino acids: CASSQVGWPAEQFF. The DNA for the CDR3 is TGTGCCAGCAGCCAAGTGGGGTGGCCGGCGGAGCAGTTCTTC.